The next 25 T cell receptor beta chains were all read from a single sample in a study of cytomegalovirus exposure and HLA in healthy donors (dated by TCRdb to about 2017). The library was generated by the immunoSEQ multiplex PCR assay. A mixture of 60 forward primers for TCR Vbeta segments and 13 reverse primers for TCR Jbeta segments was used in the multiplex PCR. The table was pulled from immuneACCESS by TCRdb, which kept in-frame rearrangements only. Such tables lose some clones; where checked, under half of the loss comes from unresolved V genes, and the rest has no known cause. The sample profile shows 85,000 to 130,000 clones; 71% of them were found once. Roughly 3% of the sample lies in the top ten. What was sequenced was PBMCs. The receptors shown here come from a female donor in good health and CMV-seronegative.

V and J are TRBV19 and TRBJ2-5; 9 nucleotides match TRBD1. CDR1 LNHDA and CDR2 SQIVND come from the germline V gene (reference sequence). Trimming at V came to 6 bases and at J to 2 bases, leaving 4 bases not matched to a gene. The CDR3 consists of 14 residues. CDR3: CASRKTGGQETQYF. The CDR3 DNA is TGTGCCAGTAGAAAGACAGGGGGACAAGAGACCCAGTACTTC.

CDR3 region: CASKEGNYGYTF. The CDR3 nucleotides read TGTGCCAGCAAGGAGGGGAACTATGGCTACACCTTC. The chain has TRBV27 and TRBJ1-2; TRBD1 is a possible D gene (5 bases). This CDR3 region has 12 residues. Trimming took 7 bases from V and 2 from J, leaving 8 bases between them. Germline CDR1 reads MNHEY; CDR2 reads SMNVEV (reference sequence).

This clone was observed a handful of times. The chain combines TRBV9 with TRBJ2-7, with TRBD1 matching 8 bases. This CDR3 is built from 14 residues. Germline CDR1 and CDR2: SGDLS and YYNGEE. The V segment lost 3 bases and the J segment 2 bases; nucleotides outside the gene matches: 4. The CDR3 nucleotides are TGTGCCAGCAGCGAGACAGGGGACCCCTACGAGCAGTACTTC. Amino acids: CASSETGDPYEQYF. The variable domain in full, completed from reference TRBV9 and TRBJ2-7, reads DSGVTQTPKHLITATGQRVTLRCSPRSGDLSVYWYQQSLDQGLQFLIQYYNGEERAKGNILERFSAQQFPDLHSELNLSSLELGDSALYFCASSETGDPYEQYFGPGTRLTVT.

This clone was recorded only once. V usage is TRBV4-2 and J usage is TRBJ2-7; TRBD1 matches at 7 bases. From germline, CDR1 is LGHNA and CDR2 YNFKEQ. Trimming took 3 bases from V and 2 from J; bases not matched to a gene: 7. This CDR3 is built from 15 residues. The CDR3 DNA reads TGTGCCAGCAGCCAGGAAGACAGGGCCACCTACGAGCAGTACTTC. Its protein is CASSQEDRATYEQYF.

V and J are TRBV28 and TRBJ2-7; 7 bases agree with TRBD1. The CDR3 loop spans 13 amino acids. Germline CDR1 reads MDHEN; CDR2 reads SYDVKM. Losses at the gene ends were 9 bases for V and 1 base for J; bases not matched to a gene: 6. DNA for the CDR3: TGTGCCAGTCAGGGGGAAAATTCCTACGAGCAGTACTTC. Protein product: CASQGENSYEQYF.

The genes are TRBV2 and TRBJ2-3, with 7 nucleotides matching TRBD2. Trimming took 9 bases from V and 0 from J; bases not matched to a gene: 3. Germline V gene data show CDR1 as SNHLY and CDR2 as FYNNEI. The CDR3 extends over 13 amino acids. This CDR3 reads CARGGVSTDTQYF. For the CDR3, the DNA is TGTGCCAGGGGGGGGGTTAGCACAGATACGCAGTATTTT.

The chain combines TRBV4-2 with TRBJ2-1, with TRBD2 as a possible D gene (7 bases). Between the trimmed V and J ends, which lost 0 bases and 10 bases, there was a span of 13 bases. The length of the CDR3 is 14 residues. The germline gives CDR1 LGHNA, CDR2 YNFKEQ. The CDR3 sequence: CASSQEYGGGEQFF. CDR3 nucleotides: TGTGCCAGCAGCCAAGAGTATGGCGGGGGCGAGCAGTTCTTC.

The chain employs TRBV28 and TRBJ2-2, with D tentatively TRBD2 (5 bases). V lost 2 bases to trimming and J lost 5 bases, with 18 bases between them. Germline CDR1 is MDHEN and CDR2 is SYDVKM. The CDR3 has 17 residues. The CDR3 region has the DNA TGTGCCAGCAGTTTACCCGGACTCTCAGTCATAACCGGGGAGCTGTTTTTT. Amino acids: CASSLPGLSVITGELFF.

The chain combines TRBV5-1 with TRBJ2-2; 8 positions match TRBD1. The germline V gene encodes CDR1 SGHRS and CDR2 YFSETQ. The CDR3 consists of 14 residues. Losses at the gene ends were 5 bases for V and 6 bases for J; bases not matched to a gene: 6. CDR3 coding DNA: TGCGCCAGCAGGACGACAGGGGAGGCCGGGGAGCTGTTTTTT. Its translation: CASRTTGEAGELFF.

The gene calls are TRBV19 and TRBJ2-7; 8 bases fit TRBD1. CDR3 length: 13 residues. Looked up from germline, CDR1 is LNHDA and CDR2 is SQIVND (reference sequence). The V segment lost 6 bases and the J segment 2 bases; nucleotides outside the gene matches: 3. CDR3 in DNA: TGTGCCAGTAGCCTACAGGGGGCCTACGAGCAGTACTTC. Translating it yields CASSLQGAYEQYF.

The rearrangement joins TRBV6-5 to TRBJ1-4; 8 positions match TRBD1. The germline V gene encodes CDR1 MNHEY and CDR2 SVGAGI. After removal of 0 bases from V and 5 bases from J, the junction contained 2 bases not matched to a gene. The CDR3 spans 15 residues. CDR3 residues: CASSYSRTGNEKLFF. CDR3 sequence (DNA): TGTGCCAGCAGTTACTCCCGGACAGGGAATGAAAAACTGTTTTTT.

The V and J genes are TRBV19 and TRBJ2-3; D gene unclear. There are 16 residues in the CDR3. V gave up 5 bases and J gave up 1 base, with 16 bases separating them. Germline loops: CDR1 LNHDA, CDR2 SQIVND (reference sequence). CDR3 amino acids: CASSPRRGSGTDTQYF. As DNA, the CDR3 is TGTGCCAGTAGTCCAAGAAGAGGTAGTGGCACAGATACGCAGTATTTT.

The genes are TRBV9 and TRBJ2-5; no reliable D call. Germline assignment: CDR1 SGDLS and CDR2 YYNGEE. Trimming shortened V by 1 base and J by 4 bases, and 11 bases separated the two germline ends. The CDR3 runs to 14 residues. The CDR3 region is CASSVTPNGETQYF. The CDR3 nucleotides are TGTGCCAGCAGCGTAACACCAAATGGAGAGACCCAGTACTTC.

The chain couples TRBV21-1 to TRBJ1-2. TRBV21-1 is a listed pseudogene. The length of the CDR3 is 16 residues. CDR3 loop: CASSNRPGVANYGYTF. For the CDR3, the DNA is TGTGCCAGCAGCAACCGTCCGGGGGTAGCTAACTATGGCTACACCTTC.

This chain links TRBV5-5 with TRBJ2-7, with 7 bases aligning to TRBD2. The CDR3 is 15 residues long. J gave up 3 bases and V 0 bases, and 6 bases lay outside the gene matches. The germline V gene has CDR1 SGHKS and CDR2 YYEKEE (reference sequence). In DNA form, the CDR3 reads TGTGCCAGCAGCTTGGGGCGGGGGAGGAACTACGAGCAGTACTTC. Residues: CASSLGRGRNYEQYF. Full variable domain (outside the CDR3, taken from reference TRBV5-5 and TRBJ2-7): DAGVTQSPTHLIKTRGQQVTLRCSPISGHKSVSWYQQVLGQGPQFIFQYYEKEERGRGNFPDRFSARQFPNYSSELNVNALLLGDSALYLCASSLGRGRNYEQYFGPGTRLTVT.

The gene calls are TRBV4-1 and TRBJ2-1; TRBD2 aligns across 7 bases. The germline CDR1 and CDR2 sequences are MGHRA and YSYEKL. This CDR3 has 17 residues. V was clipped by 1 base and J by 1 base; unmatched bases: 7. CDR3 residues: CASSQVQAGPSYNEQFF. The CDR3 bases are TGCGCCAGCAGCCAAGTACAAGCGGGACCTTCCTACAATGAGCAGTTCTTC.

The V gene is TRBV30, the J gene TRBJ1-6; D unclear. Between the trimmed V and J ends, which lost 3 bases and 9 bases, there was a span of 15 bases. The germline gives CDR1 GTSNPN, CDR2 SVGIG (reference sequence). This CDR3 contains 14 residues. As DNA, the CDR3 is TGTGCCTGGAGAGGCGGGAGGAATCTTTCACCCCTCCACTTT. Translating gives CAWRGGRNLSPLHF.

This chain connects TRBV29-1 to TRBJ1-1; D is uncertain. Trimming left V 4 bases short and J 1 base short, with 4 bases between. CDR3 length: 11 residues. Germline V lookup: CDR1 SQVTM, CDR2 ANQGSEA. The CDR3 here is CSVARNTEAFF. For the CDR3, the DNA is TGCAGCGTTGCCAGGAACACTGAAGCTTTCTTT.

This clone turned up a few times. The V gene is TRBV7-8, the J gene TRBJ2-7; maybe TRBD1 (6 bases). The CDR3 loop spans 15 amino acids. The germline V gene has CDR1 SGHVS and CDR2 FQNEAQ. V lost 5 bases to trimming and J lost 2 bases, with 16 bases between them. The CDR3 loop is CASSPRTDSTYEQYF. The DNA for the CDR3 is TGTGCCAGCAGCCCCCGGACAGACTCCACCTACGAGCAGTACTTC.

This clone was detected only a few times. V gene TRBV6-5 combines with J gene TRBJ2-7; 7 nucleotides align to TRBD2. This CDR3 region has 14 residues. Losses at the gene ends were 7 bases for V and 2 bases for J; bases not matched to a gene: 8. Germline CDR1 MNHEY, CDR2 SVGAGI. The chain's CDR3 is CASTQRGDTYEQYF. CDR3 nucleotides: TGTGCCAGCACCCAACGGGGGGATACCTACGAGCAGTACTTC.

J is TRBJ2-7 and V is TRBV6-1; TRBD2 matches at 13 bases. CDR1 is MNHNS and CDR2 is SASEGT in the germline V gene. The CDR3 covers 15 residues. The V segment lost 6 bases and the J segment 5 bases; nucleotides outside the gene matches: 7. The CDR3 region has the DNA TGTGCCAGCAGGGCCGGGACTAGCGGGGCCGACGAGCAGTACTTC. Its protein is CASRAGTSGADEQYF.

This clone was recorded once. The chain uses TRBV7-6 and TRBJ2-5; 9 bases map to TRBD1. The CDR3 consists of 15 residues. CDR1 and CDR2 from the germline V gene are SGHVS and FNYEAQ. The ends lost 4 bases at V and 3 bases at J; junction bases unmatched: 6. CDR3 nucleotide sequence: TGTGCCAGCAGCTCTACCGGGACAGGGAAAGAGACCCAGTACTTC. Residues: CASSSTGTGKETQYF.

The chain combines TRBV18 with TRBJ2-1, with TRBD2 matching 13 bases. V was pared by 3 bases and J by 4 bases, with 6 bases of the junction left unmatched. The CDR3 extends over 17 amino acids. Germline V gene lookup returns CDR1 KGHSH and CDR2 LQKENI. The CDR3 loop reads CASSPRTSGSGYNEQFF. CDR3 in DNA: TGTGCCAGCTCACCCCGGACTAGCGGGAGCGGTTACAATGAGCAGTTCTTC.

The CDR3 nucleotides are TGCGCCAGCAGCCAAGATTCGTCAAGTTACCGGGAAGATGATTCACCCCTCCACTTT. Translated, it gives CASSQDSSSYREDDSPLHF. The V and J genes are TRBV4-1 and TRBJ1-6, with D unresolved. Germline assignment: CDR1 MGHRA and CDR2 YSYEKL. The CDR3 extends over 19 amino acids. V was clipped by 0 bases and J by 8 bases, with 23 bases between them.

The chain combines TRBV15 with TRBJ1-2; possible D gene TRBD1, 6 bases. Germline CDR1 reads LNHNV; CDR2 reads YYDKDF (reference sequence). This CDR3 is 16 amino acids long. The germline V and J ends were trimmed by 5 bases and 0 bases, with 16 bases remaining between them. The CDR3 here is CATSDRDKPPNYGYTF. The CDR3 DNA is TGTGCCACCAGCGACCGGGACAAACCTCCTAACTATGGCTACACCTTC.